These 14 T cell receptor beta chains were sequenced from one sample in a study of CD8+ T cells in alopecia areata. Extracted RNA was reverse transcribed into cDNA, the sequencing template. Sequenced by immunoSEQ multiplex PCR; TCRdb stores in-frame clones only, minus some. The sample lists 100,000 to 130,000 clones, 45% to 60% occurring once. Sequenced: NKG2D-low CD8+ T cells sorted from blood. Receptors were obtained from a human donor with alopecia areata.

This sequence joins TRBV7-2 and TRBJ2-5, with a weak D call TRBD2 (5 bases). This CDR3 has 15 residues. Germline V CDR1 and CDR2: SGHTA, FQGNSA. Trimming removed 1 base from V and 5 bases from J, with 14 bases in between. The CDR3 here is CASSLGERPLETQYF. The CDR3 bases are TGTGCCAGCAGCTTAGGGGAGCGGCCCTTGGAGACCCAGTACTTC.

The chain is built from TRBV7-6 and TRBJ2-1, with TRBD1 matching over 9 bases. The CDR3 has 14 amino acids. The junction had 7 bases not matched to a gene; V was cut back by 5 bases and J by 8 bases. Germline CDR1 is SGHVS and CDR2 is FNYEAQ. The CDR3 protein is CASSLRDRVDEQFF. DNA of the CDR3: TGTGCCAGCAGCCTCCGGGACAGGGTCGATGAGCAGTTCTTC.

The chain has TRBV9 and TRBJ1-1; D is uncertain. V gave up 0 bases and J gave up 0 bases, with 6 bases separating them. CDR3 length: 14 residues. Looked up from germline, CDR1 is SGDLS and CDR2 is YYNGEE. CDR3 nucleotides: TGTGCCAGCAGCGTAGAAGGGATGAACACTGAAGCTTTCTTT. This encodes CASSVEGMNTEAFF.

The chain carries TRBV5-1 and TRBJ2-7; D gene uncertain. With 6 bases removed from V and 7 bases from J, the gap between germline ends came to 20 bases. This CDR3 has 14 amino acids. From germline, CDR1 is SGHRS and CDR2 YFSETQ. CDR3 protein: CASTEYSSSMEQYF. CDR3 in DNA: TGCGCCAGCACCGAATACAGTTCATCCATGGAGCAGTACTTC.

In its sample, this clone was seen once. This rearrangement joins TRBV19 to TRBJ2-2; D tentatively reads TRBD1 or TRBD2 (5 bases each). With 5 bases removed from V and 1 base from J, the gap between germline ends came to 8 bases. Germline loops: CDR1 LNHDA, CDR2 SQIVND (reference sequence). The CDR3 runs to 14 residues. The DNA of the CDR3 is TGTGCCAGTAGTCAGGGACGGAACACCGGGGAGCTGTTTTTT. This gives the protein CASSQGRNTGELFF.

The chain employs TRBV6-6 and TRBJ1-1; unclear D gene. The CDR3 has 13 residues. With 6 bases removed from V and 5 bases from J, the gap between germline ends came to 13 bases. From germline, CDR1 is MNHNY and CDR2 SVGAGI (reference sequence). Here the CDR3 reads CASRYLRRTEAFF. The CDR3 bases are TGTGCCAGCAGATACCTCCGGCGGACTGAAGCTTTCTTT.

By share, this clone ranks as medium-sized. The chain recombines TRBV5-6 with TRBJ2-7; 7 bases map to TRBD1. Trimming removed 5 bases from V and 5 bases from J; junction bases left unmatched: 10. Germline V gene sequence: CDR1 SGHDT, CDR2 YYEEEE. There are 14 residues in the CDR3. The CDR3 loop reads CASSWDSPIDEQYF. CDR3 coding DNA: TGTGCCAGCAGTTGGGACAGCCCCATCGACGAGCAGTACTTC.

V usage is TRBV7-8 and J usage is TRBJ2-3; 7 nucleotides align to TRBD1. This CDR3 has 14 residues. Per the germline V gene, CDR1 is SGHVS and CDR2 is FQNEAQ. Losses at the gene ends were 6 bases for V and 0 bases for J; bases not matched to a gene: 3. The CDR3: CASRRTGSTDTQYF. DNA for the CDR3: TGTGCCAGCAGACGGACAGGTAGCACAGATACGCAGTATTTT.

This clone was seen a few times. The genes are TRBV4-1 and TRBJ2-1; the match to TRBD1 covers 8 bases. Germline V lookup: CDR1 MGHRA, CDR2 YSYEKL. The CDR3 covers 15 residues. With 1 base clipped from V and 3 bases from J, the junction kept 2 bases outside the gene matches. As DNA, the CDR3 is TGCGCCAGCAGCCAAGGACAGGGGAACTACAATGAGCAGTTCTTC. It is translated as CASSQGQGNYNEQFF.

V gene TRBV7-9 combines with J gene TRBJ1-1; D not certain. This CDR3 has 13 amino acids. Germline loops: CDR1 SEHNR, CDR2 FQNEAQ (reference sequence). Trimming pared 0 bases from V and 7 bases from J, leaving 9 bases between. In DNA form, the CDR3 reads TGTGCCAGCAGCTTAGCGGGAGCCCGTGAAGCTTTCTTT. Its protein product is CASSLAGAREAFF.

This rearrangement joins TRBV5-1 to TRBJ2-7, with 9 bases lining up with TRBD2. V shed 0 bases and J 1 base; nucleotides not matched to a gene: 5. Germline lookup yields CDR1 SGHRS and CDR2 YFSETQ. The length of the CDR3 is 16 residues. The CDR3: CASSLASSGESYEQYF. CDR3 nucleotide sequence: TGCGCCAGCAGCTTGGCTTCTAGCGGGGAATCCTACGAGCAGTACTTC.

V and J are TRBV5-1 and TRBJ2-5, with a tentative D call TRBD1 (6 bases). CDR3 size: 15 residues. CDR1 SGHRS and CDR2 YFSETQ come from the germline V gene. Trimming stripped 3 bases from V and 2 bases from J, with 14 bases between. The CDR3 coding sequence is TGCGCCAGCAGCTCTGGGTTAGGGGGACAAGAGACCCAGTACTTC. It yields the protein CASSSGLGGQETQYF.

The chain uses TRBV28 and TRBJ2-5; tentative D call: TRBD2 (6 bases). Germline CDR1 and CDR2: MDHEN and SYDVKM. This CDR3 has 12 amino acids. V was pared by 5 bases and J by 7 bases, with 11 bases between. The CDR3: CASSAGFTTQYF. The CDR3 nucleotides read TGTGCCAGCAGTGCGGGATTTACGACCCAGTACTTC.

The rearrangement links TRBV7-9 to TRBJ2-1; weak D call: TRBD1 (6 bases). CDR1 is SEHNR and CDR2 is FQNEAQ in the germline V gene (reference sequence). This CDR3 is built from 13 residues. Trimming stripped 5 bases from V and 8 bases from J, with 13 bases between. CDR3 in DNA: TGTGCCAGCAGCGAGTACAGGGTCCATGAGCAGTTCTTC. This translates into CASSEYRVHEQFF.